The present entry profiles one T cell receptor beta chain with its context. Its antigen is still unknown. The sample belongs to a study of cytomegalovirus exposure and HLA in healthy donors. Whole-study results and caveats: Three of the chains that were CMV-associated were confirmed in vitro to be specific for CMV antigens. As was reported, the classifier diagnosed cytomegalovirus status with high specificity and sensitivity.

Primers for the PCR totalled 60 Vbeta and 13 Jbeta. Methods used by the authors: A later analysis counted 65 million to 95 million unique TCR beta chains, some 12 million shared. Libraries were prepared by immunoSEQ multiplex PCR; TCRdb keeps only in-frame clonotypes and omits some of them. The D gene and trimming were derived from the DNA, and the V and J assignments and clone size from that table. The sample holds almost 95,000 clones, over 60% seen once. Germline V gene sequence: CDR1 MNHNY, CDR2 SVGAGI (reference sequence). The CDR3 has 14 amino acids. J was trimmed by 4 bases and V by 8 bases; bases with no gene match: 9. Each donor's status was that of a healthy bone marrow donor.

The chain couples TRBV6-6 to TRBJ2-5; 8 nucleotides match TRBD2. This sequence was found in a man under 40 in good health and CMV-seronegative. The material sequenced was PBMCs. The CDR3 spells CASERGGSGETQYF. The CDR3 DNA sequence: TGTGCCAGCGAACGGGGGGGGTCAGGAGAGACCCAGTACTTC.